This T cell receptor beta chain was captured in a study of blood T cell repertoires in COVID-19. Study in general: Resolution of symptoms, clearance, or two negative PCRs was present in recovered Cohort 3 donors. T cells, B-cell-depleted T cells, or PBMCs provided the cDNA or gDNA that served as material. COVID-19 samples collected from the United States, Italy and Spain covered acute and convalescent phases.

Authors' data handling: Reference gene primer amplification yielded estimated nucleated cell counts. Profiling relied on immunoSEQ multiplex PCR, and the TCRdb table lists in-frame clones only, not all of them. V and J calls and clone size are as listed in that table; D and trimming were resolved from the DNA. The repertoire consists of about 360,000 clones, with around 87% occurring once and the leading ten covering more than 1.5%. Germline V gives CDR1 SGHRS, CDR2 YFSETQ. CDR3 length: 16 residues. V shed 6 bases, J shed 7 bases, and the junction held 15 bases outside the gene matches. The receptor was derived from a man in his forties in a cohort exposed to, infected with or recovered from COVID-19 (not recorded which). The material sequenced was PBMCs or T cells enriched from blood (not recorded which). V is TRBV5-1 and J is TRBJ2-1; 8 bases map to TRBD2. In nucleotides, the CDR3 is TGCGCCAGCACCCTGGGCGGGACTAGTGGTTTGAATGAGCAGTTCTTC. This translates into CASTLGGTSGLNEQFF.